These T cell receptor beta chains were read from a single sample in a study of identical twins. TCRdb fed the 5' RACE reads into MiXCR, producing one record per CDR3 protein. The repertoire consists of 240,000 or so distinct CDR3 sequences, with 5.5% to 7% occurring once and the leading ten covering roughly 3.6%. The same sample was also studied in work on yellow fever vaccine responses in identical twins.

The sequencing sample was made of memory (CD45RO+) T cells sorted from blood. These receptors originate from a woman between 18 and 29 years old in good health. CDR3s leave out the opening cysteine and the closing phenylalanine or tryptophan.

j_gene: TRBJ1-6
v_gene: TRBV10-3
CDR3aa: AISELNSPLH

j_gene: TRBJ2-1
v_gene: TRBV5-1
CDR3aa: ASSWTGGAYNEQF

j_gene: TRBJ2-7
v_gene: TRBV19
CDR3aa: ASSRGPIPTRSYEQY

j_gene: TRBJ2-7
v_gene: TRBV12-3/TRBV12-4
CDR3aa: ASSPKTGTKSYEQY

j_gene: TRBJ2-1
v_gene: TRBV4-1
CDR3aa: ASSQGPGQGNEQF

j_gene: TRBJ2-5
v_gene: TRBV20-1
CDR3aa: SAPGLAARETQY

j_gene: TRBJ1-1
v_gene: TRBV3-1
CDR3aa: ASSREGGTEAF

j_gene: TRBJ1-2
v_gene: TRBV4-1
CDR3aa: ASSQELNPRGNYYGYT

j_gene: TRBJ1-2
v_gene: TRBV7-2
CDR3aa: ASSLQGYGGYT

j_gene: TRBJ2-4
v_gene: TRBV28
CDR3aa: ASLDPRNIQY

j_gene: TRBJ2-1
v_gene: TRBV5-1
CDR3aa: ASRSGTGEYNEQF

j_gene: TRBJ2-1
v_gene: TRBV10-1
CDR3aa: ASSGQGGKGGKRNEQF

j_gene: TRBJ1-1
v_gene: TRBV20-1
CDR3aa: SAPPGQNTEAF

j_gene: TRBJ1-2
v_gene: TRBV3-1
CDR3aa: ASSQPASGYT

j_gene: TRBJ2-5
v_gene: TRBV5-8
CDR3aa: ASSLMATQETQY

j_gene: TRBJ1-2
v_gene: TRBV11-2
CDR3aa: ASSSPGQPTAYGYT

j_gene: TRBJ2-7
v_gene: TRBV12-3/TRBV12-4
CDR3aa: ASSLGDRVRPKQY